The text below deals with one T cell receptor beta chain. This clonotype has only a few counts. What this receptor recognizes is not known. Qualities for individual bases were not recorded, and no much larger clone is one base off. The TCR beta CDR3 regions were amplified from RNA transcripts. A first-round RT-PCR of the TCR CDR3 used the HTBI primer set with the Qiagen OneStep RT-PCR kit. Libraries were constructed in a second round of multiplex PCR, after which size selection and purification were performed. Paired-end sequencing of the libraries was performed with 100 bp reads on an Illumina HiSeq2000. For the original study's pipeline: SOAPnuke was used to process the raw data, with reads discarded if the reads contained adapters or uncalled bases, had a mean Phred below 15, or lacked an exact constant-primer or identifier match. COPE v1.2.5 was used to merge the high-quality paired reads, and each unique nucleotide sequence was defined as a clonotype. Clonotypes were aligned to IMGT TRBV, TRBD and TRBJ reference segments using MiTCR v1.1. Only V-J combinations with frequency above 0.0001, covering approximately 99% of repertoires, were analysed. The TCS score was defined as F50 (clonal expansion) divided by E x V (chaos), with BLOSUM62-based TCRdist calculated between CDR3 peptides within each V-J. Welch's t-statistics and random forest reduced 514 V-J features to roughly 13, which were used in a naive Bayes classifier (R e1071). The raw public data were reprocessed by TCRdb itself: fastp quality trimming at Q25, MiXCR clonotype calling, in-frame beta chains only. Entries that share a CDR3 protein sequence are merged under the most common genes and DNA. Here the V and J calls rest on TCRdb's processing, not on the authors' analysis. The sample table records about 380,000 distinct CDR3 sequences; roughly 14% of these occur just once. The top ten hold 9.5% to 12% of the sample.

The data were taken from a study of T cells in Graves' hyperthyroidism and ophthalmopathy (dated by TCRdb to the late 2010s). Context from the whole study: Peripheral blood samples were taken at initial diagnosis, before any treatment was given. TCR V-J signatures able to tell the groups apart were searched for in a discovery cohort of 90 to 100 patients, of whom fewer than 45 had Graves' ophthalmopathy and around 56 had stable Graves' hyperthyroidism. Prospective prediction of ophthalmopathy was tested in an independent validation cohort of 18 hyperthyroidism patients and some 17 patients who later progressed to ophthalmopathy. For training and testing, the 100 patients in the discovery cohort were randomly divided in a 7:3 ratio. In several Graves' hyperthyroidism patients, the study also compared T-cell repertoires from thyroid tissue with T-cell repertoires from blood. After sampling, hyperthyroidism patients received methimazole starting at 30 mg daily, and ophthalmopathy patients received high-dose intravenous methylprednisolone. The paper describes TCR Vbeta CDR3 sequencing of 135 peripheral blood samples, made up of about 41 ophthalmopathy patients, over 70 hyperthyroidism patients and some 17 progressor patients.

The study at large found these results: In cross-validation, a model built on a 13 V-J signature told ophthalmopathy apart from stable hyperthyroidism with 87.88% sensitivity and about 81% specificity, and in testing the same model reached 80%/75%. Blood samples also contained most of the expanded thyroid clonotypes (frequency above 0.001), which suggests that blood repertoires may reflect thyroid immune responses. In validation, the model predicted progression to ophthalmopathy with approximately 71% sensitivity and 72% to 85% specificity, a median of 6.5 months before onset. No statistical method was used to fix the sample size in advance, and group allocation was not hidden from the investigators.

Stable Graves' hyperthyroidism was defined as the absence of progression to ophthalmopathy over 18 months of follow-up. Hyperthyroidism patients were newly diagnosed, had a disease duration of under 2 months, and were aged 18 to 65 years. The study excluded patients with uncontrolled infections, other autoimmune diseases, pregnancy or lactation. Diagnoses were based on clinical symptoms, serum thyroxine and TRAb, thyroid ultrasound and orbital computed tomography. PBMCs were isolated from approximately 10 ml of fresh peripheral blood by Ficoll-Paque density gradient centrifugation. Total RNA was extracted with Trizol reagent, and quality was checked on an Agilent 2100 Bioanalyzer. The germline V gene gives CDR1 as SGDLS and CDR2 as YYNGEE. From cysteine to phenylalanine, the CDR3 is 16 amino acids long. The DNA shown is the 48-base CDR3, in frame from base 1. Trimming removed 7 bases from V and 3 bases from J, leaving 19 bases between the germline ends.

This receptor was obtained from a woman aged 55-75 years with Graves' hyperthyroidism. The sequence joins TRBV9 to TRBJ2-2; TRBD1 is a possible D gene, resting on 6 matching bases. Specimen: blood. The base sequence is TGTGCCAGCTCGCCTCTCATGGACAGTTACACCGGGGAGCTGTTTTTT. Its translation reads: CASSPLMDSYTGELFF.